This T cell receptor (beta chain) was observed in a study of response to subunit inactivated influenza vaccine. Notes on the study in general: The authors suggested that every seasonal influenza vaccination recruits few new T cells.

Germline CDR1 is SGHDN and CDR2 is FVKESK. V gave up 5 bases and J gave up 6 bases, with 14 bases separating them. The CDR3 has 13 residues. This clonotype has only a few counts. Its cognate antigen is unknown. MiXCR, run by TCRdb on the RT-PCR reads, gives a single entry per CDR3 protein. This sample carries approximately 530,000 distinct CDR3 sequences, around 7.7% of them seen once, and the ten largest clones take around 13%. This receptor was obtained from a man aged 50 to 75 who received an inactivated influenza vaccine. The chain has TRBV14 and TRBJ2-7; the D is unclear. This material consisted of PBMCs from blood, taken 23 to 25 months after vaccination. DNA for the CDR3: TGTGCCAGCAGCGCCCGGACCTCCGCCGAGCAGTACTTC. Protein product: CASSARTSAEQYF. The full variable domain, its missing parts supplied by reference TRBV14 and TRBJ2-7, is EAGVTQFPSHSVIEKGQTVTLRCDPISGHDNLYWYRRVMGKEIKFLLHFVKESKQDESGMPNNRFLAERTGGTYSTLKVQPAELEDSGVYFCASSARTSAEQYFGPGTRLTVT.